Given below is one TCR beta chain in context. This sample is drawn from a study of OX40 agonist ivuxolimab in advanced cancers. Between the trimmed V and J ends, which lost 5 bases and 7 bases, there was a span of 12 bases. Germline loops: CDR1 LNHDA, CDR2 SQIVND (reference sequence). The CDR3 length is 13 residues. Data came from immunoSEQ multiplex PCR; TCRdb stores just in-frame clones and leaves some out. Of tens of thousands of clones listed, around three quarters are singletons. The chain combines TRBV19 with TRBJ1-5; D unclear. The TCR was taken from an adult with an advanced solid tumor such as melanoma, head and neck, liver or kidney cancer. This material consisted of CD4+ or CD8+ T cells sorted from blood, taken in a trial of the OX40 agonist ivuxolimab. The CDR3, as DNA: TGTGCCAGTAGTCCCAAGATCACCCAGCCCCAGCATTTT. It codes for CASSPKITQPQHF.